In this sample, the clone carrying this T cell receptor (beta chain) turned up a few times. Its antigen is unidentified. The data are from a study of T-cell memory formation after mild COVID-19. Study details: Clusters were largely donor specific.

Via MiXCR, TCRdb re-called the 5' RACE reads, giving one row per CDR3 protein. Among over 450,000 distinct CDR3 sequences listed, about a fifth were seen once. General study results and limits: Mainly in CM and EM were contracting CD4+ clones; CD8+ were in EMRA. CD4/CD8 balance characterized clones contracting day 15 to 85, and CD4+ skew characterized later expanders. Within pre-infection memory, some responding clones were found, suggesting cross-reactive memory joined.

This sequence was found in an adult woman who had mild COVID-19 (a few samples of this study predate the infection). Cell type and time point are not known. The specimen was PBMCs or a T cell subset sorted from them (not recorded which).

In DNA form, the CDR3 reads TGTGCCAGCAGTGAGCGGAGCGGGAGGGCCTACGAGACCCAGTACTTC. This gives the protein CASSERSGRAYETQYF. The rearrangement uses TRBV2 and TRBJ2-5, with 10 nucleotides matching TRBD2. CDR1 and CDR2 from the germline V gene are SNHLY and FYNNEI. This CDR3 comprises 16 residues. Trimming cost V 3 bases and J 5 bases; bases outside gene matches: 9.